Presented here are 3 T cell receptor beta chains from one specimen sequenced in a study of pediatric ulcerative colitis. Profiled with immunoSEQ multiplex PCR; TCRdb holds only in-frame clones, not every one. The sample carries 59,000 or so clones, over 65% recorded once. Sequenced material: blood. The source of these receptors is a boy aged 5-17 years with moderate ulcerative colitis.

The chain has TRBV5-4 and TRBJ1-3; TRBD1 matches 9 bases. Losses at the gene ends were 4 bases for V and 8 bases for J; bases not matched to a gene: 7. In germline, CDR1 is SGHNT, CDR2 YYREEE (reference sequence). This CDR3 region has 14 residues. As DNA, the CDR3 is TGTGCCAGCAGCCCCGGACAGGGGCGCTACACCATATATTTT. Translation gives CASSPGQGRYTIYF.

The rearrangement uses TRBV18 and TRBJ2-3; D is possibly TRBD1 (5 bases). This CDR3 is built from 18 residues. With 4 bases removed from V and 0 bases from J, the gap between germline ends came to 20 bases. In germline, CDR1 is KGHSH, CDR2 LQKENI. CDR3 in amino acids: CASSRKHKGFSSTDTQYF. The CDR3 DNA is TGTGCCAGCTCACGAAAACACAAGGGGTTTAGTAGCACAGATACGCAGTATTTT.

The chain uses TRBV4-3 and TRBJ2-1, with D possibly called TRBD1 or TRBD2 (5 bases each). Trimming stripped 4 bases from V and 9 bases from J, with 19 bases between. The CDR3 spans 15 residues. Germline CDR1 and CDR2: LGHNA and YSLEER. The CDR3: CASSPAGTITSEQFF. CDR3 bases: TGCGCCAGCAGCCCAGCCGGGACGATTACTAGTGAGCAGTTCTTC.